This TCR beta chain emerged from a study of response to subunit inactivated influenza vaccine. Study-level results: That few new T cells are recruited by each seasonal influenza vaccination was the authors' suggestion.

TCRdb reprocessed the RT-PCR reads with MiXCR, giving one entry per CDR3 protein. The sample has 550,000 to 600,000 distinct CDR3 sequences; approximately 10% are singletons. CDR1 KGHSH and CDR2 LQKENI come from the germline V gene. Trimming removed 0 bases from V and 10 bases from J, with 10 bases in between. The CDR3 is 13 residues long. Notes on this clonotype: Its specificity is not known.

The sequencing here drew on PBMCs from blood, taken on the day of vaccination. This clonotype was obtained from a man aged 45-65 years who received an inactivated influenza vaccine. The chain recombines TRBV18 with TRBJ2-1, with D maybe TRBD2 (6 bases). The chain's CDR3 is CASSPPLAWEQFF. In DNA, the CDR3 is TGTGCCAGCTCACCACCCCTAGCGTGGGAGCAGTTCTTC.